A selection of T cell receptor beta chains follows, all from one sample in a study of blood T cell repertoires in COVID-19. Clones were read by immunoSEQ multiplex PCR, and TCRdb kept only the in-frame ones, dropping some. Among roughly 300,000 clones listed, roughly 85% were seen once. Sequences were obtained from PBMCs or T cells enriched from blood (not recorded which). All receptors derive from a woman in her thirties who had recovered from COVID-19. Both conserved end residues are part of each CDR3. The D gene is left open where the match is weak. A row's size may be missing; if present it is once, few, many or a size class.

D gene: -; J gene: TRBJ1-4; V gene: TRBV7-9; clone size: -; CDR3 protein: CASSSLKAGGVANEKLFF; CDR3 DNA: TGTGCCAGCAGCTCCCTAAAGGCAGGAGGAGTTGCTAATGAAAAACTGTTTTTT
D gene: -; J gene: TRBJ2-6; V gene: TRBV30; clone size: once; CDR3 protein: CAWSVRTDSSGANVLTF; CDR3 DNA: TGTGCCTGGAGTGTAAGAACCGATAGCTCTGGGGCCAACGTCCTGACTTTC
D gene: TRBD1; J gene: TRBJ1-6; V gene: TRBV3-1/TRBV3-2; clone size: few; CDR3 protein: CASSHGQGGSPLHF; CDR3 DNA: TGTGCCAGCAGCCACGGACAGGGGGGTTCACCCCTCCACTTT
D gene: TRBD2; J gene: TRBJ2-1; V gene: TRBV6-5; clone size: -; CDR3 protein: CASRRGAGYNEQFF; CDR3 DNA: TGTGCCAGCAGGCGGGGGGCCGGCTACAATGAGCAGTTCTTC
D gene: -; J gene: TRBJ2-7; V gene: TRBV12-5; clone size: once; CDR3 protein: CASGRHRVAYEQYF; CDR3 DNA: TGTGCTAGTGGCCGACACAGGGTTGCCTACGAGCAGTACTTC
D gene: -; J gene: TRBJ2-2; V gene: TRBV5-1; clone size: -; CDR3 protein: CASRAGGTGELFF; CDR3 DNA: TGCGCCAGCCGGGCCGGAGGCACCGGGGAGCTGTTTTTT
D gene: TRBD1; J gene: TRBJ1-2; V gene: TRBV6-2/TRBV6-3; clone size: once; CDR3 protein: CASSYSDPGQGGYGYTF; CDR3 DNA: TGTGCCAGCAGTTACTCGGATCCGGGACAGGGGGGCTATGGCTACACCTTC
D gene: -; J gene: TRBJ1-2; V gene: TRBV30; clone size: -; CDR3 protein: CAWSPIGWGYTF; CDR3 DNA: TGTGCCTGGAGTCCTATTGGTTGGGGCTACACCTTC
D gene: TRBD1; J gene: TRBJ1-2; V gene: TRBV27; clone size: -; CDR3 protein: CASGTGIGYGYTF; CDR3 DNA: TGTGCCAGCGGGACAGGGATAGGGTATGGCTACACCTTC
D gene: TRBD1; J gene: TRBJ1-1; V gene: TRBV29-1; clone size: -; CDR3 protein: CSVGGQRTEAFF; CDR3 DNA: TGCAGCGTCGGGGGACAGAGGACTGAAGCTTTCTTT
D gene: TRBD2; J gene: TRBJ2-5; V gene: TRBV7-7; clone size: -; CDR3 protein: CASSLDTSAPGETQYF; CDR3 DNA: TGTGCTAGCAGCTTAGACACTAGCGCGCCTGGAGAGACCCAGTACTTC
D gene: -; J gene: TRBJ1-2; V gene: TRBV19; clone size: -; CDR3 protein: CASRDSGPNYGYTF; CDR3 DNA: TGTGCCAGTAGGGACTCGGGTCCTAACTATGGCTACACCTTC
D gene: -; J gene: TRBJ1-1; V gene: TRBV14; clone size: -; CDR3 protein: CASSQDQGGTEAFF; CDR3 DNA: TGTGCCAGCAGCCAAGATCAAGGGGGCACTGAAGCTTTCTTT
D gene: -; J gene: TRBJ2-1; V gene: TRBV3-1/TRBV3-2; clone size: -; CDR3 protein: CASSQVGRGPEGQFF; CDR3 DNA: TGTGCCAGCAGCCAAGTGGGCAGGGGCCCCGAAGGGCAGTTCTTC
D gene: -; J gene: TRBJ1-3; V gene: TRBV7-2; clone size: -; CDR3 protein: CASSYNGWQDYSGNTIYF; CDR3 DNA: TGTGCCAGCAGTTACAATGGCTGGCAGGACTACTCTGGAAACACCATATATTTT
D gene: TRBD1; J gene: TRBJ1-5; V gene: TRBV28; clone size: -; CDR3 protein: CASRQTGDQPQHF; CDR3 DNA: TGTGCCAGCAGACAGACAGGGGATCAGCCCCAGCATTTT
D gene: -; J gene: TRBJ1-1; V gene: TRBV2; clone size: -; CDR3 protein: CASSEHGQGVTEAFF; CDR3 DNA: TGTGCCAGCAGTGAACACGGACAAGGGGTGACTGAAGCTTTCTTT
D gene: -; J gene: TRBJ1-3; V gene: TRBV11-2; clone size: -; CDR3 protein: CASSLVVTNGNTIYF; CDR3 DNA: TGTGCCAGCAGCTTAGTGGTCACTAACGGAAACACCATATATTTT
D gene: -; J gene: TRBJ1-1; V gene: TRBV5-1; clone size: -; CDR3 protein: CASSWSTGNTEAFF; CDR3 DNA: TGCGCCAGCAGCTGGTCGACAGGGAACACTGAAGCTTTCTTT
D gene: -; J gene: TRBJ1-1; V gene: TRBV10-3; clone size: once; CDR3 protein: CAISGTKQNTEAFF; CDR3 DNA: TGTGCCATCAGTGGTACTAAACAGAACACTGAAGCTTTCTTT
D gene: -; J gene: TRBJ2-7; V gene: TRBV5-4; clone size: few; CDR3 protein: CASRPWTARPYEQYF; CDR3 DNA: TGTGCCAGCAGACCCTGGACAGCCCGTCCCTACGAGCAGTACTTC
D gene: TRBD1; J gene: TRBJ1-1; V gene: TRBV9; clone size: -; CDR3 protein: CASSLYGQDDTEAFF; CDR3 DNA: TGTGCCAGCAGCCTTTACGGACAGGATGACACTGAAGCTTTCTTT
D gene: -; J gene: TRBJ1-2; V gene: TRBV6-2/TRBV6-3; clone size: -; CDR3 protein: CASSSVFQGPRGGYTF; CDR3 DNA: TGTGCCAGCAGTTCCGTATTCCAGGGGCCCCGAGGTGGCTACACCTTC
D gene: TRBD1; J gene: TRBJ2-2; V gene: TRBV7-2; clone size: -; CDR3 protein: CASSMTGGTGELFF; CDR3 DNA: TGTGCCAGCAGCATGACAGGGGGTACCGGGGAGCTGTTTTTT
D gene: -; J gene: TRBJ1-6; V gene: TRBV9; clone size: -; CDR3 protein: CASSVANSYNSPLHF; CDR3 DNA: TGTGCCAGCAGCGTAGCCAACTCCTATAATTCACCCCTCCACTTT
D gene: -; J gene: TRBJ1-6; V gene: TRBV5-6; clone size: -; CDR3 protein: CASSLGQASNSPLHF; CDR3 DNA: TGTGCCAGCAGCTTGGGGCAGGCTTCAAATTCACCCCTCCACTTT
D gene: TRBD1; J gene: TRBJ1-1; V gene: TRBV18; clone size: -; CDR3 protein: CASSPQDRGMNTEAFF; CDR3 DNA: TGTGCCAGCTCACCACAGGACAGGGGGATGAACACTGAAGCTTTCTTT
D gene: -; J gene: TRBJ1-1; V gene: TRBV5-8; clone size: -; CDR3 protein: CASSFPGDPGPCAEAFF; CDR3 DNA: TGTGCCAGCAGCTTCCCAGGGGACCCAGGCCCGTGTGCTGAAGCTTTCTTT
D gene: -; J gene: TRBJ1-5; V gene: TRBV19; clone size: -; CDR3 protein: CASSIGAGASNQPQHF; CDR3 DNA: TGTGCCAGTAGTATAGGGGCAGGGGCTAGCAATCAGCCCCAGCATTTT
D gene: -; J gene: TRBJ2-1; V gene: TRBV3-1/TRBV3-2; clone size: -; CDR3 protein: CASSQDLSDEQFF; CDR3 DNA: TGTGCCAGCAGCCAAGATTTAAGCGATGAGCAGTTCTTC
D gene: -; J gene: TRBJ1-5; V gene: TRBV9; clone size: -; CDR3 protein: CASSEGGNPNQPQHF; CDR3 DNA: TGTGCCAGCAGCGAGGGGGGGAATCCAAATCAGCCCCAGCATTTT
D gene: TRBD1; J gene: TRBJ1-1; V gene: TRBV5-6; clone size: few; CDR3 protein: CASSLTGAPEAFF; CDR3 DNA: TGTGCCAGCAGTTTGACAGGGGCCCCTGAAGCTTTCTTT
D gene: TRBD1; J gene: TRBJ2-2; V gene: TRBV7-2; clone size: once; CDR3 protein: CASSLRDSAGTGELFF; CDR3 DNA: TGTGCCAGCAGCTTACGGGACAGCGCCGGCACCGGGGAGCTGTTTTTT
D gene: -; J gene: TRBJ2-3; V gene: TRBV21-1; clone size: -; CDR3 protein: CASSISPPTQYF; CDR3 DNA: TGTGCCAGCAGCATTTCCCCTCCTACGCAGTATTTT
D gene: -; J gene: TRBJ2-3; V gene: TRBV21-1; clone size: -; CDR3 protein: CASSTTVGTSGTDTQYF; CDR3 DNA: TGTGCCAGCAGCACAACAGTGGGGACTAGCGGCACAGATACGCAGTATTTT
D gene: -; J gene: TRBJ2-7; V gene: TRBV6-1; clone size: -; CDR3 protein: CASSDWGPRGHEQYF; CDR3 DNA: TGTGCCAGCAGTGATTGGGGGCCTCGAGGACACGAGCAGTACTTC
D gene: -; J gene: TRBJ1-1; V gene: TRBV4-1; clone size: -; CDR3 protein: CASSQIRGQWRIEAFF; CDR3 DNA: TGCGCCAGCAGCCAAATCCGAGGACAGTGGCGGATTGAAGCTTTCTTT
D gene: TRBD1; J gene: TRBJ1-4; V gene: TRBV9; clone size: -; CDR3 protein: CASSVNEGAIEKLFF; CDR3 DNA: TGTGCCAGCAGCGTAAATGAGGGGGCGATTGAAAAACTGTTTTTT
D gene: -; J gene: TRBJ1-2; V gene: TRBV7-9; clone size: -; CDR3 protein: CASNSGEDYGYTF; CDR3 DNA: TGTGCCAGCAACTCGGGTGAGGACTATGGCTACACCTTC
D gene: -; J gene: TRBJ2-6; V gene: TRBV27; clone size: -; CDR3 protein: CASSRTGSGANVLTF; CDR3 DNA: TGTGCCAGCAGTCGTACCGGCTCTGGGGCCAACGTCCTGACTTTC
D gene: TRBD1; J gene: TRBJ1-1; V gene: TRBV7-3; clone size: few; CDR3 protein: CASSEQGVNTEAFF; CDR3 DNA: TGTGCCAGCAGCGAACAGGGGGTGAACACTGAAGCTTTCTTT
D gene: -; J gene: TRBJ1-1; V gene: TRBV5-1; clone size: -; CDR3 protein: CASSLGGAGTEAFF; CDR3 DNA: TGCGCCAGCAGCTTGGGTGGGGCAGGGACTGAAGCTTTCTTT
D gene: -; J gene: TRBJ1-6; V gene: TRBV6-4; clone size: few; CDR3 protein: CASRESSAGRSPLHF; CDR3 DNA: TGTGCCAGCAGGGAGTCCTCTGCGGGGCGATCACCCCTCCACTTT
D gene: -; J gene: TRBJ1-2; V gene: TRBV25-1; clone size: -; CDR3 protein: CASSESSDSYGYTF; CDR3 DNA: TGTGCCAGCAGTGAATCCAGTGACAGCTATGGCTACACCTTC
D gene: -; J gene: TRBJ1-2; V gene: TRBV3-1/TRBV3-2; clone size: few; CDR3 protein: CASSHYNRYTF; CDR3 DNA: TGTGCCAGCAGCCATTACAATCGCTACACCTTC
D gene: -; J gene: TRBJ1-6; V gene: TRBV7-2; clone size: -; CDR3 protein: CASSLGEAYYNSPLHF; CDR3 DNA: TGTGCCAGCAGCTTAGGGGAGGCCTACTATAATTCACCCCTCCACTTT
D gene: TRBD1; J gene: TRBJ1-5; V gene: TRBV3-1/TRBV3-2; clone size: -; CDR3 protein: CASSQGGQQPQHF; CDR3 DNA: TGTGCCAGCAGCCAAGGGGGACAGCAGCCCCAGCATTTT
D gene: TRBD1; J gene: TRBJ1-1; V gene: TRBV19; clone size: -; CDR3 protein: CASDRGTEAFF; CDR3 DNA: TGTGCCAGCGACAGGGGGACTGAAGCTTTCTTT
D gene: -; J gene: TRBJ1-2; V gene: TRBV5-1; clone size: -; CDR3 protein: CASSLKMTVEDGYTF; CDR3 DNA: TGCGCCAGCAGCCTTAAAATGACGGTGGAGGATGGCTACACCTTC
D gene: TRBD1; J gene: TRBJ1-2; V gene: TRBV11-2; clone size: -; CDR3 protein: CASSSVQGQGIGYTF; CDR3 DNA: TGTGCCAGCAGCTCGGTCCAGGGACAGGGAATCGGCTACACCTTC
D gene: TRBD1; J gene: TRBJ2-3; V gene: TRBV12-5; clone size: -; CDR3 protein: CASGWAPGDRVADTQYF; CDR3 DNA: TGTGCTAGTGGTTGGGCCCCAGGGGACAGGGTGGCAGATACGCAGTATTTT
D gene: -; J gene: TRBJ2-3; V gene: TRBV30; clone size: -; CDR3 protein: CAWSRQGVGDTQYF; CDR3 DNA: TGTGCCTGGAGTCGTCAGGGCGTCGGAGATACGCAGTATTTT
D gene: TRBD1; J gene: TRBJ1-1; V gene: TRBV4-1; clone size: -; CDR3 protein: CASNDRAGDEAFF; CDR3 DNA: TGCGCCAGCAATGACAGGGCCGGCGATGAAGCTTTCTTT
D gene: -; J gene: TRBJ1-4; V gene: TRBV4-1; clone size: -; CDR3 protein: CASSSGFGEKLFF; CDR3 DNA: TGCGCCAGCAGTTCAGGGTTTGGTGAAAAACTGTTTTTT